One and the same sample provided the 30 T cell receptor beta chains below, sequenced in a study of blood T cell repertoires in COVID-19. Measured with immunoSEQ multiplex PCR; TCRdb has only the in-frame clones, and not every one. The sample has fewer than 200,000 clones, 75% to 85% seen once. The specimen sequenced was peripheral blood. The source is a woman aged 55 to 70 with COVID-19, enrolled during active disease.

This rearrangement joins TRBV13 to TRBJ2-7, with D perhaps matching TRBD1 (7 bases). Germline CDR1 and CDR2: PRHDT and FYEKMQ (reference sequence). Trimming took 0 bases from V and 4 from J, leaving 25 bases between them. This CDR3 has 19 residues. In DNA, the CDR3 is TGTGCCAGCAGCTTAGGCCGCGGGGCCCGGGACAGACCCTTTTACGAGCAGTACGTC. Its protein is CASSLGRGARDRPFYEQYV.

The rearrangement joins TRBV11-2 to TRBJ2-7; D unclear. The CDR3 is 11 amino acids. V dropped 6 bases and J dropped 8 bases, with 11 bases sitting between them. CDR1 SGHAT and CDR2 FQNNGV come from the germline V gene. The CDR3 nucleotides are TGTGCCAGCAGTTCCCCGTTCCAGCAGTACTTC. Encoded protein: CASSSPFQQYF.

This rearrangement joins TRBV5-1 to TRBJ2-1; 9 positions match TRBD1. The V segment lost 0 bases and the J segment 12 bases; nucleotides outside the gene matches: 7. CDR3 length: 14 amino acids. The V gene's germline CDR1 is SGHRS and CDR2 YFSETQ. CDR3: CASSLADRGTRQFF. The CDR3 coding sequence is TGCGCCAGCAGCTTGGCAGACAGGGGGACGCGGCAGTTCTTC.

This clone occurred once. This chain joins TRBV5-3 and TRBJ1-1; 9 nucleotides line up with TRBD1. TRBV5-3 has ORF status, its function being uncertain. The CDR3 is 20 residues long. Trimming removed 3 bases from V and 2 bases from J; junction bases left unmatched: 20. The CDR3 nucleotides are TGTGCCAGAAGCTCCCTGGAGACCCGGGACAGGGTACTTGGAAACACTGAAGCTTTCTTT. Translating gives CARSSLETRDRVLGNTEAFF.

The gene calls are TRBV5-1 and TRBJ2-5, with D possibly TRBD1 on 5 matching bases. V lost 0 bases and J 11 bases, leaving 14 bases between the germline ends. The germline gives CDR1 SGHRS, CDR2 YFSETQ. CDR3 size: 13 residues. CDR3 DNA: TGCGCCAGCAGCTTGGGGTCAGGGTCGAGGCAGTACTTC. This sequence encodes CASSLGSGSRQYF.

The V and J genes are TRBV6-5 and TRBJ1-3; D remains ambiguous. The germline V gene encodes CDR1 MNHEY and CDR2 SVGAGI. The CDR3 is made up of 15 amino acids. V was cut by 6 bases and J by 0 bases, with 12 bases left in between. CDR3 residues: CASSRGPSSGNTIYF. Here the CDR3 DNA reads TGTGCCAGCAGCCGCGGCCCAAGCTCTGGAAACACCATATATTTT.

The V gene is TRBV12-3 or TRBV12-4, the J gene TRBJ1-1, with 8 bases aligning to TRBD1. This CDR3 spans 13 amino acids. V was clipped by 4 bases and J by 4 bases; unmatched bases: 2. The CDR3 DNA reads as TGTGCCAGCAGTTGGGACAGGTTCACTGAAGCTTTCTTT. Protein: CASSWDRFTEAFF.

The gene calls are TRBV12-5 and TRBJ1-4; TRBD1 matches 8 bases. Per germline, CDR1 LGHNT and CDR2 FRNRAP. CDR3 size: 21 residues. V lost 2 bases, J lost 0 bases, and 17 bases stayed unmatched. The CDR3 protein is CASGLITQTGAPTATNEKLFF. As DNA, the CDR3 is TGTGCTAGTGGTTTGATAACTCAGACAGGGGCCCCGACTGCAACTAATGAAAAACTGTTTTTT. The full variable domain, with the rest looked up from reference TRBV12-5 and TRBJ1-4, is DARVTQTPRHKVTEMGQEVTMRCQPILGHNTVFWYRQTMMQGLELLAYFRNRAPLDDSGMPKDRFSAEMPDATLATLKIQPSEPRDSAVYFCASGLITQTGAPTATNEKLFFGSGTQLSVL.

The rearrangement joins TRBV24-1 to TRBJ2-2; D perhaps matches TRBD2 (6 bases). CDR3 length: 13 residues. Germline-derived CDR1 and CDR2 are KGHDR and SFDVKD. V was cut by 7 bases and J by 6 bases, with 11 bases left in between. CDR3 in DNA: TGTGCCACCAGAGAGACTAGTTCCGGGGAGCTGTTTTTT. Translated: CATRETSSGELFF.

V usage is TRBV28 and J usage is TRBJ2-5, with D unclear. Germline values: CDR1 MDHEN, CDR2 SYDVKM. Trimming removed 4 bases at V and 1 base at J, with 4 bases between. This CDR3 spans 12 amino acids. CDR3 residues: CASSSSQETQYF. The CDR3, as DNA: TGTGCCAGCAGTTCTTCCCAAGAGACCCAGTACTTC.

The rearrangement uses TRBV4-1 and TRBJ1-2; D might be TRBD1 (5 bases). The germline CDR1 and CDR2 sequences are MGHRA and YSYEKL. Trimming left V 1 base short and J 0 bases short, with 12 bases between. The CDR3 is 16 amino acids. CDR3 amino acids: CASSQVGGGTNYGYTF. The CDR3 DNA reads TGCGCCAGCAGCCAAGTTGGTGGGGGGACTAACTATGGCTACACCTTC.

This rearrangement joins TRBV2 to TRBJ2-2; 7 bases are shared with TRBD1. V lost 2 bases to trimming and J lost 3 bases; unmatched junction nucleotides: 6. The CDR3 runs 16 residues. Germline V gene data show CDR1 as SNHLY and CDR2 as FYNNEI. The CDR3 region has the DNA TGTGCCAGCAGTGAACGGACAGGCCCCCACACCGGGGAGCTGTTTTTT. Translated, it gives CASSERTGPHTGELFF.

The chain carries TRBV29-1 and TRBJ1-2; D remains unclear. Trimming removed 7 bases from V and 5 bases from J, with 14 bases in between. CDR1 is SQVTM, CDR2 ANQGSEA, per germline. This CDR3 has 12 amino acids. The CDR3: CSALGIWYGYTF. As DNA, the CDR3 is TGCAGCGCCCTCGGGATATGGTATGGCTACACCTTC.

The chain recombines TRBV6-5 with TRBJ2-3; 7 bases map to TRBD1. There are 14 residues in the CDR3. Germline lookup yields CDR1 MNHEY and CDR2 SVGAGI. Trimming took 2 bases from V and 5 from J; bases not matched to a gene: 4. The CDR3 DNA reads TGTGCCAGCAGTTACGACAGGGTCGGAGATACGCAGTATTTT. This gives the protein CASSYDRVGDTQYF.

The chain carries TRBV3-1 (or the pseudogene TRBV3-2) and TRBJ2-3, with D possibly being TRBD1 (6 bases). The V end lost 7 bases, the J end lost 8 bases, and 10 bases lay between the germline ends. In germline, CDR1 is LGHDT, CDR2 YNNKEL (reference sequence). The CDR3 contains 11 residues. CDR3 coding DNA: TGTGCCAGCAACCTAGGGGGTACGCAGTATTTT. Its translation: CASNLGGTQYF.

This clone appeared a few times. This chain links TRBV3-1 (or the pseudogene TRBV3-2) with TRBJ1-2; 10 bases agree with TRBD1. The CDR3 has 15 residues. Germline V lookup: CDR1 LGHDT, CDR2 YNNKEL (reference sequence). Losses at the gene ends were 2 bases for V and 6 bases for J; bases not matched to a gene: 6. CDR3 DNA sequence: TGTGCCAGCAGCCAACTATTCGGGACAGGGGATGGCTACACCTTC. Encoded protein: CASSQLFGTGDGYTF.

This clone was counted at least ten times. The DNA of the CDR3 is TGTGCCAGTAGGCCGGGGACAGGGTCAACCGGGGAGCTGTTTTTT. This gives the protein CASRPGTGSTGELFF. V gene TRBV19 combines with J gene TRBJ2-2; 9 positions agree with TRBD1. CDR3 length: 15 residues. Per the germline V gene, CDR1 is LNHDA and CDR2 is SQIVND (reference sequence). V trimming: 6 bases; J trimming: 5 bases; junction bases outside the gene matches: 7. Full variable domain (remainder filled in from reference TRBV19 and TRBJ2-2): DGGITQSPKYLFRKEGQNVTLSCEQNLNHDAMYWYRQDPGQGLRLIYYSQIVNDFQKGDIAEGYSVSREKKESFPLTVTSAQKNPTAFYLCASRPGTGSTGELFFGEGSRLTVL.

This clone has just one count. The chain employs TRBV10-3 and TRBJ1-1; TRBD1 might be the D (5 bases). The V gene's germline CDR1 is ENHRY and CDR2 SYGVKD. V was trimmed by 5 bases and J by 4 bases, leaving 11 bases between them. The CDR3 is 13 amino acids. The CDR3 sequence: CAISISGSTEAFF. CDR3 DNA sequence: TGTGCCATCAGTATATCAGGGTCCACTGAAGCTTTCTTT.

Details on this clone: In the same sample, other DNA sequences code for this CDR3. The V call is TRBV6-5, the J call TRBJ1-2, with TRBD1 matching over 7 bases. The V gene end was trimmed by 6 bases and the J gene end by 5 bases; junction bases not matched to a gene: 3. CDR1 MNHEY and CDR2 SVGAGI come from the germline V gene. This CDR3 region has 12 residues. The CDR3 here is CASRGTAYGYTF. The CDR3 DNA reads TGTGCCAGCAGAGGGACAGCGTATGGCTACACCTTC.

The J gene is TRBJ2-2, the V gene TRBV2; 9 bases line up with TRBD1. The CDR3 has 15 amino acids. In germline, CDR1 is SNHLY, CDR2 FYNNEI. Trimming removed 6 bases from V and 3 bases from J; junction bases left unmatched: 5. The CDR3 loop is CASSHRGRDTGELFF. CDR3 nucleotides: TGTGCCAGCAGCCACAGGGGGCGCGACACCGGGGAGCTGTTTTTT.

CDR3 bases: TGTGCCAGCAGCTTACCCGGACTAGCAGGCCATGAGCAGTTCTTC. As protein: CASSLPGLAGHEQFF. The chain joins TRBV7-6 to TRBJ2-1; TRBD2 aligns across 8 bases. Germline V CDR1 and CDR2: SGHVS, FNYEAQ. The CDR3 sequence is 15 residues long. V shed 2 bases and J 8 bases; nucleotides not matched to a gene: 8.

The chain has TRBV5-4 and TRBJ1-2; a weak D match, TRBD1 (6 bases). CDR1 SGHNT and CDR2 YYREEE come from the germline V gene (reference sequence). The CDR3 spans 14 residues. V shed 4 bases and J shed 4 bases, with 14 bases lying between them. In DNA, the CDR3 is TGTGCCAGCAGCACGCCACAGGGATTCTATGGCTACACCTTC. This gives the protein CASSTPQGFYGYTF.

The chain links TRBV15 to TRBJ2-3, with 7 bases aligning to TRBD2. V shed 4 bases, J shed 1 base, and the junction held 5 bases outside the gene matches. CDR1 and CDR2 from the germline V gene are LNHNV and YYDKDF (reference sequence). This CDR3 is built from 15 residues. The CDR3 is CATSIYGGGTDTQYF. The CDR3 DNA reads as TGTGCCACCAGCATTTATGGGGGGGGCACAGATACGCAGTATTTT.

The rearrangement links TRBV7-2 to TRBJ1-2; TRBD1 aligns across 11 bases. Looked up from germline, CDR1 is SGHTA and CDR2 is FQGNSA. The CDR3 has 15 residues. Trimming at V came to 5 bases and at J to 8 bases, leaving 10 bases not matched to a gene. Here the CDR3 DNA reads TGTGCCAGCAGCCAGCCAGGACAGGGGGCGAGGGGCTACACCTTC. This gives the protein CASSQPGQGARGYTF. The whole variable domain, filled in from reference TRBV7-2 and TRBJ1-2, reads GAGVSQSPSNKVTEKGKDVELRCDPISGHTALYWYRQSLGQGLEFLIYFQGNSAPDKSGLPSDRFSAERTGGSVSTLTIQRTQQEDSAVYLCASSQPGQGARGYTFGSGTRLTVV.

This chain uses TRBV11-3 with TRBJ2-1; 13 positions match TRBD2. The CDR3 consists of 16 residues. Looked up from germline, CDR1 is SGHNT and CDR2 is YENEEA. Trimming at V came to 1 base and at J to 9 bases, leaving 6 bases not matched to a gene. Here the CDR3 reads CASSLGGLAGLREQFF. Written as DNA, the CDR3 is TGTGCCAGCAGCTTAGGGGGACTAGCGGGGTTGCGTGAGCAGTTCTTC.

This clone turned up a few times. The chain carries TRBV29-1 and TRBJ2-1; the D gene is possibly TRBD1 (6 bases). The germline CDR1 and CDR2 sequences are SQVTM and ANQGSEA. CDR3 length: 13 amino acids. V lost 4 bases to trimming and J lost 15 bases, with 22 bases between them. The CDR3 nucleotides read TGCAGCGTTGTATCCCGGGACACCTCGTTGTCGTTCTTC. Its translation is CSVVSRDTSLSFF.

The V and J genes are TRBV5-1 and TRBJ2-1; a weak D match, TRBD2 (6 bases). Germline V gene sequence: CDR1 SGHRS, CDR2 YFSETQ. This CDR3 has 13 residues. With 1 base removed from V and 10 bases from J, the gap between germline ends came to 12 bases. CDR3 DNA sequence: TGCGCCAGCAGCTTGAGCGGGCCCGGGGAGCAGTTCTTC. Protein sequence: CASSLSGPGEQFF. The complete variable domain, with remaining parts taken from reference TRBV5-1 and TRBJ2-1, reads KAGVTQTPRYLIKTRGQQVTLSCSPISGHRSVSWYQQTPGQGLQFLFEYFSETQRNKGNFPGRFSGRQFSNSRSEMNVSTLELGDSALYLCASSLSGPGEQFFGPGTRLTVL.

The chain uses TRBV27 and TRBJ1-5; possibly TRBD1 for D (6 bases). This CDR3 has 13 amino acids. Looked up from germline, CDR1 is MNHEY and CDR2 is SMNVEV (reference sequence). V lost 5 bases and J lost 3, with 8 bases in between. The CDR3 protein is CASSTGTNQPQHF. The CDR3 DNA is TGTGCCAGCAGTACAGGGACCAATCAGCCCCAGCATTTT.

The chain uses TRBV3-1 (or the pseudogene TRBV3-2) and TRBJ1-6; 8 positions agree with TRBD1. The V and J ends lost 4 bases and 8 bases, in that order; junction bases with no gene match: 1. Germline V lookup: CDR1 LGHDT, CDR2 YNNKEL (reference sequence). The CDR3 sequence is 13 residues long. The CDR3 spells CASSPDRDSPLHF. CDR3 coding DNA: TGTGCCAGCAGCCCGGACAGGGATTCACCCCTCCACTTT.

In its sample, this clone was seen a few times. The chain recombines TRBV28 with TRBJ1-6; tentatively, D is TRBD1 (6 bases). Per germline, CDR1 MDHEN and CDR2 SYDVKM. The CDR3 consists of 15 residues. Trimming removed 8 bases from V and 8 bases from J, with 19 bases in between. The DNA for the CDR3 is TGTGCCAGCCACCAGGGGTTCTCAGGAGATTCACCCCTCCACTTT. It yields the protein CASHQGFSGDSPLHF.